This T cell receptor beta chain was identified during a study of blood T cell repertoires in COVID-19. Background on the study: Donors in the United States, Italy and Spain gave samples during acute or convalescent COVID-19. PBMCs, B-cell-depleted T cells, or T cells were the source of the cDNA or gDNA that made up the material.

Authors' data handling: Estimation of nucleated cell counts was performed using reference gene primer amplification. Only in-frame clones appear in the TCRdb table, and some are missing; sequencing was by immunoSEQ multiplex PCR. V and J calls and clone size are those listed in that table; D and trimming were worked out from the DNA. This sample has roughly 260,000 clones; about 91% occur once, and the top ten carry 2.5% to 3%. Patients of the Seattle cohort, enrolled during active infection, were followed longitudinally. Germline CDR1 is KGHDR and CDR2 is SFDVKD. V gave up 4 bases and J gave up 6 bases, with 11 bases separating them. There are 13 residues in the CDR3.

The sequence was obtained from a person under 30 with COVID-19, enrolled during active disease. Sequenced input: peripheral blood. This chain links TRBV24-1 with TRBJ1-1; D gene uncertain. This CDR3 is CATSDSQEAEAFF. The CDR3 DNA is TGTGCCACCAGTGACTCCCAGGAAGCTGAAGCTTTCTTT.